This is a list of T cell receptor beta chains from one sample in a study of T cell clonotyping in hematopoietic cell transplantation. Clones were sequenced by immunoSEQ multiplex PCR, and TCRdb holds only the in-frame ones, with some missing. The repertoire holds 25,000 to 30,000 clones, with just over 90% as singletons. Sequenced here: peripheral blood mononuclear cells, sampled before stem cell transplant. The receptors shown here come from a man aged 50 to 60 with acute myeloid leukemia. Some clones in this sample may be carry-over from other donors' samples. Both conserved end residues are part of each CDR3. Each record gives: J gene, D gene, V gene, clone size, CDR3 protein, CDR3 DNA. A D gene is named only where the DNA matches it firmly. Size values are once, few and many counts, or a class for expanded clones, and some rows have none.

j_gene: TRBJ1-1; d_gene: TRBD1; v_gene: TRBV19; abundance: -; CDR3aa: CASSSTGDTEAFF; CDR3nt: TGTGCCAGTAGTTCGACAGGGGACACTGAAGCTTTCTTT
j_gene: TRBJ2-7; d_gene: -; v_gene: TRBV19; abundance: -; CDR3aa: CASSISGPSYEQYF; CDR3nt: TGTGCCAGTAGTATTTCCGGTCCCTCCTACGAGCAGTACTTC
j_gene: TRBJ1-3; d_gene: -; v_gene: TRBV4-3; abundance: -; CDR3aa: CASSLARGDENTIYF; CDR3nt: TGCGCCAGCAGCCTTGCTCGAGGGGACGAAAACACCATATATTTT
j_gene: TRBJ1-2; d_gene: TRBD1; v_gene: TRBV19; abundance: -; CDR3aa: CASSKGQGNGGYTF; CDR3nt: TGTGCCAGTAGTAAGGGACAGGGAAACGGCGGCTACACCTTC
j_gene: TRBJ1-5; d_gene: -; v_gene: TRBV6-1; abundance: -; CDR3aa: CASSELGIRDNQPQHF; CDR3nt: TGTGCCAGCAGTGAACTAGGGATTCGGGACAATCAGCCCCAGCATTTT
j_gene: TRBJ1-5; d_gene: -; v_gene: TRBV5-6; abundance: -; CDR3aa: CASSLQGNQPQHF; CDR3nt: TGTGCCAGCAGCTTGCAGGGTAATCAGCCCCAGCATTTT
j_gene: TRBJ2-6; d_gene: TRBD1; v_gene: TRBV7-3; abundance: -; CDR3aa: CASSLGRGPTGANVLTF; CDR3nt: TGTGCCAGCAGCTTAGGTAGGGGGCCTACTGGGGCCAACGTCCTGACTTTC
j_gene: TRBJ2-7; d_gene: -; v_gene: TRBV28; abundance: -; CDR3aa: CASSLPETLQTDSISYEQYF; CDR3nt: TGTGCCAGCAGTTTACCAGAAACCCTCCAGACAGATTCAATCTCCTACGAGCAGTACTTC
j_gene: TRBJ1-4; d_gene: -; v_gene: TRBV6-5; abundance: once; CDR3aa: CASSINRDTEKLFF; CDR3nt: TGTGCCAGCAGCATAAACCGGGACACTGAAAAACTGTTTTTT
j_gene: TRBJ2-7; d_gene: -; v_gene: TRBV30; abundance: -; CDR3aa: CAWSVSAGTYEQYF; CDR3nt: TGTGCCTGGAGTGTATCTGCGGGAACGTACGAGCAGTACTTC
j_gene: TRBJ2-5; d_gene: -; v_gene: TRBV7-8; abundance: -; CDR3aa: CASSLVVWQETQYF; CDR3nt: TGTGCCAGCAGCTTAGTAGTTTGGCAAGAGACCCAGTACTTC
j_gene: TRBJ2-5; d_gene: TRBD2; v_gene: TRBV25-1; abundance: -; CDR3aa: CASSEVGTIEERYF; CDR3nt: TGTGCCAGCAGTGAGGTAGGGACTATTGAGGAACGGTACTTC
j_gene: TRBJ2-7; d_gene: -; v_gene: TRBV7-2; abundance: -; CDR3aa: CASSSRDGAYEQYF; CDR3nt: TGTGCCAGCAGCTCCCGGGACGGTGCCTACGAGCAGTACTTC
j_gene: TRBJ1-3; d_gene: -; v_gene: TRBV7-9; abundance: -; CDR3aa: CASSPPGTGGNTIYF; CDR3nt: TGTGCCAGCAGCCCCCCGGGGACCGGTGGAAACACCATATATTTT
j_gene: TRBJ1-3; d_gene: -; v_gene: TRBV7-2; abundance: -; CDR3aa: CASSLGQLGGNTIYF; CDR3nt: TGTGCCAGCAGCTTAGGGCAGCTCGGTGGAAACACCATATATTTT
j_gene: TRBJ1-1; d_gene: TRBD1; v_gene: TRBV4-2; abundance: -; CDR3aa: CASSQDWGQLAEAFF; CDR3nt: TGTGCCAGCAGCCAAGATTGGGGACAGCTGGCTGAAGCTTTCTTT
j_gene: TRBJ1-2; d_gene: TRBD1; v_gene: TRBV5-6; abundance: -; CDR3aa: CASSFGDRVNYGYTF; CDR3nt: TGTGCCAGCAGCTTCGGGGACAGGGTTAACTATGGCTACACCTTC
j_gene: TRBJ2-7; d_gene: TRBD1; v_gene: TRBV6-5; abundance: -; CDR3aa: CASRRTGDSYEQYF; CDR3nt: TGTGCCAGCAGACGGACAGGGGACTCCTACGAGCAGTACTTC
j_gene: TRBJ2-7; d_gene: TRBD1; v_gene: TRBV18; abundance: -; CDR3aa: CASSPTTGGYEQYF; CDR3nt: TGTGCCAGCTCCCCTACGACAGGGGGCTACGAGCAGTACTTC
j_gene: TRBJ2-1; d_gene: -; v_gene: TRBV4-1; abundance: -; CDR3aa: CASSQGERGEQFF; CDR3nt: TGCGCCAGCAGCCAGGGGGAGAGGGGAGAGCAGTTCTTC
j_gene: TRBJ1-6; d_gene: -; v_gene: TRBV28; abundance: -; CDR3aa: CASSFLGAGRSYNSPLHF; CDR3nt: TGTGCCAGCAGTTTCCTCGGGGCGGGCAGGTCCTATAATTCACCCCTCCACTTT
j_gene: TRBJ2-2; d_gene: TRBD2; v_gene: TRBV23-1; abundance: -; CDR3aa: CASSQASGNWAGELFF; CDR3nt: TGCGCCAGCAGTCAGGCTAGCGGGAATTGGGCCGGGGAGCTGTTTTTT
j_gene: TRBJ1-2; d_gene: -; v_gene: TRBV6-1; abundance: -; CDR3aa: CASSPLTSVYGYTF; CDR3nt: TGTGCCAGCAGTCCACTGACAAGTGTGTATGGCTACACCTTC
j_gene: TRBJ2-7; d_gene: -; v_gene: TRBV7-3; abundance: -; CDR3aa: CASSPSSGLIYEQYF; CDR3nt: TGTGCCAGCAGCCCATCTTCGGGCCTGATCTACGAGCAGTACTTC
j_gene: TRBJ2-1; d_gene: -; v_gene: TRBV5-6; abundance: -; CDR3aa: CASSLDSLFYNEQFF; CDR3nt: TGTGCCAGCAGCCTGGACAGTCTTTTCTACAATGAGCAGTTCTTC
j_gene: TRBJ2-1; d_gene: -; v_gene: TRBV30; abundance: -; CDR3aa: CAWSWERDNEQFF; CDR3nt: TGTGCCTGGAGTTGGGAAAGGGACAATGAGCAGTTCTTC
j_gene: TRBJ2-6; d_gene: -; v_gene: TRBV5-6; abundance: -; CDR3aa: CASTSLRVSGANVLTF; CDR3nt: TGTGCCAGCACTTCGCTTAGGGTCTCTGGGGCCAACGTCCTGACTTTC
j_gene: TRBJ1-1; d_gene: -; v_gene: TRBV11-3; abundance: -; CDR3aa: CASSLGRGNTEAFF; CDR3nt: TGTGCCAGCAGCTTGGGCCGGGGGAACACTGAAGCTTTCTTT
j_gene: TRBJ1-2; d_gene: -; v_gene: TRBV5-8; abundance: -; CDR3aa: CASSLDWKGLSTGYTF; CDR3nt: TGTGCCAGCAGCTTGGATTGGAAGGGACTCTCGACCGGCTACACCTTC
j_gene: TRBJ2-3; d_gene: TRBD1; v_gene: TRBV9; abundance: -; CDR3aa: CASSVYGQGADTQYF; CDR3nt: TGTGCCAGCAGCGTATACGGACAGGGGGCAGATACGCAGTATTTT
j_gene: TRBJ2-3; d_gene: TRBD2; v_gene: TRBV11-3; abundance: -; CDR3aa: CASSIRPSGSDTQYF; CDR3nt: TGTGCCAGCAGTATAAGGCCTAGCGGGAGCGATACGCAGTATTTT
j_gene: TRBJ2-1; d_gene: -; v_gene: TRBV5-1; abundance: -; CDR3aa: CASSFVDLSYNEQFF; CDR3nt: TGCGCCAGCAGCTTCGTGGACCTCTCCTACAATGAGCAGTTCTTC
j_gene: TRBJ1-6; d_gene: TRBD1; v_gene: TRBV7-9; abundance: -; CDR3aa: CASSPGQGYNSPLHF; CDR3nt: TGTGCCAGCAGCCCGGGACAGGGGTATAATTCACCCCTCCACTTT
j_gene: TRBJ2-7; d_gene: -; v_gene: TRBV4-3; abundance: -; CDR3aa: CASSQVLRTRGNRVEQYF; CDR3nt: TGCGCCAGCAGCCAAGTACTGAGGACTAGGGGGAATCGGGTCGAGCAGTACTTC
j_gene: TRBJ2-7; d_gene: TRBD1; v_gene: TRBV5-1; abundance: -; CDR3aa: CASSFRTGPSYEQYF; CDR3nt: TGCGCCAGCAGCTTCCGGACAGGGCCATCCTACGAGCAGTACTTC
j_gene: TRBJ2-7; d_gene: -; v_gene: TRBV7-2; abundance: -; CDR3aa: CASSLRGQQYEQYF; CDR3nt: TGTGCCAGCAGCTTAAGGGGCCAGCAATACGAGCAGTACTTC
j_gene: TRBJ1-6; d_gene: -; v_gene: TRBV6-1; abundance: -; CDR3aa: CASSWDGTSPLHF; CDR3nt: TGTGCCAGCAGTTGGGACGGTACTTCACCCCTCCACTTT